These T cell receptor beta chains were read from a single sample in a study of blood T cell repertoires in COVID-19. The table came from immunoSEQ multiplex PCR; TCRdb's copy has only in-frame clones and leaves some out. In the table there are approximately 150,000 clones, around four fifths of which are singletons. Input material: PBMCs or T cells enriched from blood (not recorded which). These receptors were obtained from a man aged 40-49 years with acute COVID-19. Each CDR3 is given with its conserved first and last residue. The order of the fields is V gene, J gene, clone size, CDR3 length, D gene, CDR3 protein, CDR3 DNA. A D gene is named only where the DNA matches it firmly. Expanded clones are given a class, and other clones once, few, many or no size at all.

V gene: TRBV28; J gene: TRBJ1-1; clone size: -; CDR3 length: 15; D gene: TRBD1; CDR3 protein: CASSSLTGAGTEAFF; CDR3 DNA: TGTGCCAGCAGTTCGCTCACAGGGGCGGGAACTGAAGCTTTCTTT
V gene: TRBV3-1/TRBV3-2; J gene: TRBJ1-1; clone size: -; CDR3 length: 11; D gene: -; CDR3 protein: CASSQGAEAFF; CDR3 DNA: TGTGCCAGCAGCCAAGGAGCTGAAGCTTTCTTT
V gene: TRBV28; J gene: TRBJ2-7; clone size: -; CDR3 length: 12; D gene: -; CDR3 protein: CASSGLYYEQYF; CDR3 DNA: TGTGCCAGCAGCGGACTGTACTACGAGCAGTACTTC
V gene: TRBV28; J gene: TRBJ1-2; clone size: -; CDR3 length: 12; D gene: -; CDR3 protein: CASSFPLYGYTF; CDR3 DNA: TGTGCCAGCAGTTTCCCCCTCTATGGCTACACCTTC
V gene: TRBV7-2; J gene: TRBJ1-6; clone size: once; CDR3 length: 17; D gene: TRBD1; CDR3 protein: CASSSGTGGAKNSPLHF; CDR3 DNA: TGTGCCAGCAGCTCCGGGACAGGGGGCGCGAAGAATTCACCCCTCCACTTT
V gene: TRBV11-1; J gene: TRBJ1-6; clone size: -; CDR3 length: 14; D gene: TRBD1; CDR3 protein: CASSSGQGNSPLHF; CDR3 DNA: TGTGCCAGCAGCTCGGGACAGGGAAATTCACCCCTCCACTTT
V gene: TRBV18; J gene: TRBJ2-7; clone size: -; CDR3 length: 12; D gene: -; CDR3 protein: CASSPIGYEQYF; CDR3 DNA: TGTGCCAGCTCACCAATCGGGTACGAGCAGTACTTC
V gene: TRBV27; J gene: TRBJ2-7; clone size: -; CDR3 length: 12; D gene: -; CDR3 protein: CASSSSSYEQYF; CDR3 DNA: TGTGCCAGCAGCTCGAGCTCCTACGAGCAGTACTTC
V gene: TRBV2; J gene: TRBJ1-2; clone size: -; CDR3 length: 14; D gene: -; CDR3 protein: CASSVEGAPYGYTF; CDR3 DNA: TGTGCCAGCAGTGTAGAAGGGGCCCCCTATGGCTACACCTTC
V gene: TRBV6-1; J gene: TRBJ2-3; clone size: -; CDR3 length: 15; D gene: -; CDR3 protein: CASSDWGGYTDTQYF; CDR3 DNA: TGTGCCAGCAGTGATTGGGGGGGCTACACAGATACGCAGTATTTT
V gene: TRBV24-1; J gene: TRBJ2-6; clone size: -; CDR3 length: 16; D gene: TRBD2; CDR3 protein: CATSSGSYFGANVLTF; CDR3 DNA: TGTGCCACCAGCAGCGGGAGTTACTTTGGGGCCAACGTCCTGACTTTC
V gene: TRBV28; J gene: TRBJ2-3; clone size: few; CDR3 length: 15; D gene: TRBD2; CDR3 protein: CASGLLAARTDTQYF; CDR3 DNA: TGTGCCAGCGGTCTACTAGCGGCAAGAACAGATACGCAGTATTTT
V gene: TRBV5-1; J gene: TRBJ1-5; clone size: -; CDR3 length: 14; D gene: -; CDR3 protein: CASSGRGGDQPQHF; CDR3 DNA: TGCGCCAGCAGCGGCAGGGGAGGGGATCAGCCCCAGCATTTT
V gene: TRBV3-1/TRBV3-2; J gene: TRBJ1-2; clone size: -; CDR3 length: 15; D gene: TRBD1; CDR3 protein: CASSFPGTGNYGYTF; CDR3 DNA: TGTGCCAGCAGCTTTCCCGGGACAGGTAACTATGGCTACACCTTC
V gene: TRBV9; J gene: TRBJ2-5; clone size: few; CDR3 length: 15; D gene: -; CDR3 protein: CASSPSTGRGETQYF; CDR3 DNA: TGTGCCAGCAGCCCCAGTACAGGGAGAGGGGAGACCCAGTACTTC
V gene: TRBV10-1; J gene: TRBJ1-1; clone size: -; CDR3 length: 16; D gene: TRBD1; CDR3 protein: CASSESGLDRGTEAFF; CDR3 DNA: TGCGCCAGCAGTGAGTCGGGCCTGGACAGGGGCACTGAAGCTTTCTTT
V gene: TRBV19; J gene: TRBJ1-1; clone size: -; CDR3 length: 13; D gene: -; CDR3 protein: CASSRPQNTEAFF; CDR3 DNA: TGTGCCAGTAGTAGGCCACAGAACACTGAAGCTTTCTTT
V gene: TRBV9; J gene: TRBJ1-1; clone size: -; CDR3 length: 14; D gene: TRBD1; CDR3 protein: CASSDRQGMTEAFF; CDR3 DNA: TGTGCCAGCAGCGACCGACAGGGAATGACTGAAGCTTTCTTT
V gene: TRBV15; J gene: TRBJ2-3; clone size: -; CDR3 length: 14; D gene: -; CDR3 protein: CATSRAGTPDTQYF; CDR3 DNA: TGTGCCACCAGCAGAGCCGGGACTCCCGATACGCAGTATTTT
V gene: TRBV7-2; J gene: TRBJ1-3; clone size: once; CDR3 length: 14; D gene: -; CDR3 protein: CASSLGLSGNTIYF; CDR3 DNA: TGTGCCAGCAGCTTAGGTCTCTCTGGAAACACCATATATTTT
V gene: TRBV4-2; J gene: TRBJ2-1; clone size: -; CDR3 length: 19; D gene: TRBD2; CDR3 protein: CASSHRTSGSSGSYNEQFF; CDR3 DNA: TGTGCCAGCAGCCACCGGACTAGCGGGAGTTCCGGGTCCTACAATGAGCAGTTCTTC
V gene: TRBV5-1; J gene: TRBJ1-1; clone size: -; CDR3 length: 16; D gene: TRBD1; CDR3 protein: CASSSTGGIMNTEAFF; CDR3 DNA: TGCGCCAGCAGCTCGACAGGGGGAATAATGAACACTGAAGCTTTCTTT
V gene: TRBV7-8; J gene: TRBJ2-7; clone size: -; CDR3 length: 15; D gene: -; CDR3 protein: CASSLVSLGAYEQYF; CDR3 DNA: TGTGCCAGCAGCTTAGTGAGTCTAGGCGCCTACGAGCAGTACTTC
V gene: TRBV19; J gene: TRBJ1-2; clone size: -; CDR3 length: 16; D gene: -; CDR3 protein: CASSIDLAGGTQGYTF; CDR3 DNA: TGTGCCAGTAGTATAGATCTGGCGGGCGGGACCCAAGGCTACACCTTC
V gene: TRBV28; J gene: TRBJ2-1; clone size: -; CDR3 length: 14; D gene: TRBD1; CDR3 protein: CASSIPQGDGEQFF; CDR3 DNA: TGTGCCAGCAGTATTCCACAGGGGGACGGTGAGCAGTTCTTC
V gene: TRBV9; J gene: TRBJ1-5; clone size: -; CDR3 length: 15; D gene: -; CDR3 protein: CASSPHEGINQPQHF; CDR3 DNA: TGTGCCAGCAGCCCCCACGAGGGTATCAATCAGCCCCAGCATTTT
V gene: TRBV29-1; J gene: TRBJ2-7; clone size: -; CDR3 length: 13; D gene: TRBD2; CDR3 protein: CSANLGLAGEQYF; CDR3 DNA: TGCAGCGCGAACCTCGGACTAGCGGGAGAGCAGTACTTC
V gene: TRBV6-5; J gene: TRBJ2-1; clone size: once; CDR3 length: 15; D gene: TRBD2; CDR3 protein: CASSQLAGEDNEQFF; CDR3 DNA: TGTGCCAGCAGCCAACTAGCGGGAGAGGACAATGAGCAGTTCTTC
V gene: TRBV5-1; J gene: TRBJ2-2; clone size: few; CDR3 length: 16; D gene: -; CDR3 protein: CASSLGASGNTGELFF; CDR3 DNA: TGCGCCAGCAGCTTGGGGGCGAGCGGGAACACCGGGGAGCTGTTTTTT
V gene: TRBV18; J gene: TRBJ2-3; clone size: -; CDR3 length: 14; D gene: TRBD1; CDR3 protein: CASSPEDRVDTQYF; CDR3 DNA: TGTGCCAGCTCACCAGAAGACAGGGTAGATACGCAGTATTTT
V gene: TRBV28; J gene: TRBJ2-1; clone size: -; CDR3 length: 16; D gene: TRBD2; CDR3 protein: CASSLRLGTTNNEQFF; CDR3 DNA: TGTGCCAGCAGTTTAAGGTTGGGGACTACCAACAATGAGCAGTTCTTC
V gene: TRBV14; J gene: TRBJ2-5; clone size: -; CDR3 length: 18; D gene: TRBD2; CDR3 protein: CASSQLLGLAGDMKTQYF; CDR3 DNA: TGTGCCAGCAGCCAACTACTCGGACTAGCGGGAGACATGAAGACCCAGTACTTC
V gene: TRBV5-1; J gene: TRBJ1-2; clone size: -; CDR3 length: 14; D gene: -; CDR3 protein: CASSPLPQGSGYTF; CDR3 DNA: TGCGCCAGCAGCCCCCTCCCCCAGGGGAGCGGCTACACCTTC
V gene: TRBV29-1; J gene: TRBJ2-1; clone size: -; CDR3 length: 15; D gene: TRBD2; CDR3 protein: CSVRQTSGGNNEQFF; CDR3 DNA: TGCAGCGTTCGCCAGACTAGCGGGGGGAACAATGAGCAGTTCTTC
V gene: TRBV5-1; J gene: TRBJ2-1; clone size: -; CDR3 length: 14; D gene: TRBD2; CDR3 protein: CASSSGLAGDFGFF; CDR3 DNA: TGCGCCAGCAGCTCGGGTCTAGCGGGAGACTTTGGGTTCTTC
V gene: TRBV3-1/TRBV3-2; J gene: TRBJ1-1; clone size: -; CDR3 length: 12; D gene: TRBD1; CDR3 protein: CASSQGQTGAFF; CDR3 DNA: TGTGCCAGCAGCCAGGGACAGACCGGAGCTTTCTTT
V gene: TRBV12-3/TRBV12-4; J gene: TRBJ1-5; clone size: -; CDR3 length: 13; D gene: -; CDR3 protein: CASSSGTWSTQHF; CDR3 DNA: TGTGCCAGCAGTTCTGGCACATGGAGTACCCAGCATTTT
V gene: TRBV24-1; J gene: TRBJ2-1; clone size: few; CDR3 length: 15; D gene: TRBD2; CDR3 protein: CATSDPGLAWNEQFF; CDR3 DNA: TGTGCCACCAGTGATCCAGGACTAGCATGGAATGAGCAGTTCTTC
V gene: TRBV7-9; J gene: TRBJ1-2; clone size: -; CDR3 length: 13; D gene: -; CDR3 protein: CASSSDRLYGYTF; CDR3 DNA: TGTGCCAGCAGCTCCGACAGGCTCTATGGCTACACCTTC
V gene: TRBV14; J gene: TRBJ2-5; clone size: -; CDR3 length: 13; D gene: -; CDR3 protein: CASSQPGQETQYF; CDR3 DNA: TGTGCCAGCAGCCAGCCAGGGCAAGAGACCCAGTACTTC
V gene: TRBV11-1; J gene: TRBJ2-7; clone size: -; CDR3 length: 15; D gene: -; CDR3 protein: CASSLVGQSTYEQYF; CDR3 DNA: TGTGCCAGCAGCTTAGTTGGACAGTCCACCTACGAGCAGTACTTC
V gene: TRBV7-2; J gene: TRBJ2-7; clone size: -; CDR3 length: 15; D gene: TRBD1; CDR3 protein: CASSSTGTGPYEQYF; CDR3 DNA: TGTGCCAGCAGCTCTACCGGGACAGGGCCCTACGAGCAGTACTTC
V gene: TRBV6-6; J gene: TRBJ2-6; clone size: -; CDR3 length: 21; D gene: TRBD1; CDR3 protein: CASSASGTGGSILSGANVLTF; CDR3 DNA: TGTGCCAGCAGCGCGTCCGGGACAGGGGGGTCAATCCTCTCTGGGGCCAACGTCCTGACTTTC
V gene: TRBV14; J gene: TRBJ2-7; clone size: -; CDR3 length: 15; D gene: TRBD1; CDR3 protein: CASSQEGQGLYEQYF; CDR3 DNA: TGTGCCAGCAGCCAAGAGGGACAGGGGCTCTACGAGCAGTACTTC
V gene: TRBV7-2; J gene: TRBJ2-3; clone size: -; CDR3 length: 14; D gene: -; CDR3 protein: CASSPGLQTDTQYF; CDR3 DNA: TGTGCCAGCAGCCCGGGACTCCAAACAGATACGCAGTATTTT
V gene: TRBV7-9; J gene: TRBJ2-2; clone size: -; CDR3 length: 13; D gene: -; CDR3 protein: CASSLVGGGELFF; CDR3 DNA: TGTGCCAGCAGCCTGGTCGGAGGCGGGGAGCTGTTTTTT
V gene: TRBV5-1; J gene: TRBJ2-1; clone size: -; CDR3 length: 14; D gene: TRBD1; CDR3 protein: CASSWGLDRGEQFF; CDR3 DNA: TGCGCCAGCAGCTGGGGGCTCGACAGGGGTGAGCAGTTCTTC
V gene: TRBV5-6; J gene: TRBJ2-5; clone size: -; CDR3 length: 11; D gene: -; CDR3 protein: CASSSRGTQYF; CDR3 DNA: TGTGCCAGCAGCTCGCGGGGGACCCAGTACTTC
V gene: TRBV6-5; J gene: TRBJ2-5; clone size: -; CDR3 length: 14; D gene: -; CDR3 protein: CASSRQGREETQYF; CDR3 DNA: TGTGCCAGCAGTAGACAGGGGAGGGAGGAGACCCAGTACTTC
V gene: TRBV6-1; J gene: TRBJ1-5; clone size: once; CDR3 length: 14; D gene: -; CDR3 protein: CASSEGERNQPQHF; CDR3 DNA: TGTGCCAGCAGTGAAGGGGAGAGAAATCAGCCCCAGCATTTT
V gene: TRBV27; J gene: TRBJ1-1; clone size: -; CDR3 length: 14; D gene: -; CDR3 protein: CASSFWGQNTEAFF; CDR3 DNA: TGTGCCAGCAGTTTCTGGGGACAGAACACTGAAGCTTTCTTT
V gene: TRBV9; J gene: TRBJ2-7; clone size: -; CDR3 length: 17; D gene: TRBD2; CDR3 protein: CASTPHASGRSAYEQYF; CDR3 DNA: TGTGCCAGCACCCCCCATGCTAGCGGGAGATCAGCCTACGAGCAGTACTTC